This T cell receptor (beta chain) was sequenced in a study of blood T cell repertoires in COVID-19. Germline CDR1 and CDR2: MNHEY and SMNVEV (reference sequence). The V end was cut by 3 bases, the J end by 1 base, with 12 bases between. The CDR3 spans 15 residues. Produced via immunoSEQ multiplex PCR; TCRdb's table is partial and in-frame only. The sample includes some 370,000 clones, approximately 88% of them seen just once. The chain carries TRBV27 and TRBJ2-5; a possible D gene is TRBD1 (5 bases). The specimen was peripheral blood. The receptor was isolated from a middle-aged man with acute or convalescent COVID-19. CDR3 protein: CASSFIDRLQETQYF. For the CDR3, the DNA is TGTGCCAGCAGTTTCATCGACAGACTCCAAGAGACCCAGTACTTC.